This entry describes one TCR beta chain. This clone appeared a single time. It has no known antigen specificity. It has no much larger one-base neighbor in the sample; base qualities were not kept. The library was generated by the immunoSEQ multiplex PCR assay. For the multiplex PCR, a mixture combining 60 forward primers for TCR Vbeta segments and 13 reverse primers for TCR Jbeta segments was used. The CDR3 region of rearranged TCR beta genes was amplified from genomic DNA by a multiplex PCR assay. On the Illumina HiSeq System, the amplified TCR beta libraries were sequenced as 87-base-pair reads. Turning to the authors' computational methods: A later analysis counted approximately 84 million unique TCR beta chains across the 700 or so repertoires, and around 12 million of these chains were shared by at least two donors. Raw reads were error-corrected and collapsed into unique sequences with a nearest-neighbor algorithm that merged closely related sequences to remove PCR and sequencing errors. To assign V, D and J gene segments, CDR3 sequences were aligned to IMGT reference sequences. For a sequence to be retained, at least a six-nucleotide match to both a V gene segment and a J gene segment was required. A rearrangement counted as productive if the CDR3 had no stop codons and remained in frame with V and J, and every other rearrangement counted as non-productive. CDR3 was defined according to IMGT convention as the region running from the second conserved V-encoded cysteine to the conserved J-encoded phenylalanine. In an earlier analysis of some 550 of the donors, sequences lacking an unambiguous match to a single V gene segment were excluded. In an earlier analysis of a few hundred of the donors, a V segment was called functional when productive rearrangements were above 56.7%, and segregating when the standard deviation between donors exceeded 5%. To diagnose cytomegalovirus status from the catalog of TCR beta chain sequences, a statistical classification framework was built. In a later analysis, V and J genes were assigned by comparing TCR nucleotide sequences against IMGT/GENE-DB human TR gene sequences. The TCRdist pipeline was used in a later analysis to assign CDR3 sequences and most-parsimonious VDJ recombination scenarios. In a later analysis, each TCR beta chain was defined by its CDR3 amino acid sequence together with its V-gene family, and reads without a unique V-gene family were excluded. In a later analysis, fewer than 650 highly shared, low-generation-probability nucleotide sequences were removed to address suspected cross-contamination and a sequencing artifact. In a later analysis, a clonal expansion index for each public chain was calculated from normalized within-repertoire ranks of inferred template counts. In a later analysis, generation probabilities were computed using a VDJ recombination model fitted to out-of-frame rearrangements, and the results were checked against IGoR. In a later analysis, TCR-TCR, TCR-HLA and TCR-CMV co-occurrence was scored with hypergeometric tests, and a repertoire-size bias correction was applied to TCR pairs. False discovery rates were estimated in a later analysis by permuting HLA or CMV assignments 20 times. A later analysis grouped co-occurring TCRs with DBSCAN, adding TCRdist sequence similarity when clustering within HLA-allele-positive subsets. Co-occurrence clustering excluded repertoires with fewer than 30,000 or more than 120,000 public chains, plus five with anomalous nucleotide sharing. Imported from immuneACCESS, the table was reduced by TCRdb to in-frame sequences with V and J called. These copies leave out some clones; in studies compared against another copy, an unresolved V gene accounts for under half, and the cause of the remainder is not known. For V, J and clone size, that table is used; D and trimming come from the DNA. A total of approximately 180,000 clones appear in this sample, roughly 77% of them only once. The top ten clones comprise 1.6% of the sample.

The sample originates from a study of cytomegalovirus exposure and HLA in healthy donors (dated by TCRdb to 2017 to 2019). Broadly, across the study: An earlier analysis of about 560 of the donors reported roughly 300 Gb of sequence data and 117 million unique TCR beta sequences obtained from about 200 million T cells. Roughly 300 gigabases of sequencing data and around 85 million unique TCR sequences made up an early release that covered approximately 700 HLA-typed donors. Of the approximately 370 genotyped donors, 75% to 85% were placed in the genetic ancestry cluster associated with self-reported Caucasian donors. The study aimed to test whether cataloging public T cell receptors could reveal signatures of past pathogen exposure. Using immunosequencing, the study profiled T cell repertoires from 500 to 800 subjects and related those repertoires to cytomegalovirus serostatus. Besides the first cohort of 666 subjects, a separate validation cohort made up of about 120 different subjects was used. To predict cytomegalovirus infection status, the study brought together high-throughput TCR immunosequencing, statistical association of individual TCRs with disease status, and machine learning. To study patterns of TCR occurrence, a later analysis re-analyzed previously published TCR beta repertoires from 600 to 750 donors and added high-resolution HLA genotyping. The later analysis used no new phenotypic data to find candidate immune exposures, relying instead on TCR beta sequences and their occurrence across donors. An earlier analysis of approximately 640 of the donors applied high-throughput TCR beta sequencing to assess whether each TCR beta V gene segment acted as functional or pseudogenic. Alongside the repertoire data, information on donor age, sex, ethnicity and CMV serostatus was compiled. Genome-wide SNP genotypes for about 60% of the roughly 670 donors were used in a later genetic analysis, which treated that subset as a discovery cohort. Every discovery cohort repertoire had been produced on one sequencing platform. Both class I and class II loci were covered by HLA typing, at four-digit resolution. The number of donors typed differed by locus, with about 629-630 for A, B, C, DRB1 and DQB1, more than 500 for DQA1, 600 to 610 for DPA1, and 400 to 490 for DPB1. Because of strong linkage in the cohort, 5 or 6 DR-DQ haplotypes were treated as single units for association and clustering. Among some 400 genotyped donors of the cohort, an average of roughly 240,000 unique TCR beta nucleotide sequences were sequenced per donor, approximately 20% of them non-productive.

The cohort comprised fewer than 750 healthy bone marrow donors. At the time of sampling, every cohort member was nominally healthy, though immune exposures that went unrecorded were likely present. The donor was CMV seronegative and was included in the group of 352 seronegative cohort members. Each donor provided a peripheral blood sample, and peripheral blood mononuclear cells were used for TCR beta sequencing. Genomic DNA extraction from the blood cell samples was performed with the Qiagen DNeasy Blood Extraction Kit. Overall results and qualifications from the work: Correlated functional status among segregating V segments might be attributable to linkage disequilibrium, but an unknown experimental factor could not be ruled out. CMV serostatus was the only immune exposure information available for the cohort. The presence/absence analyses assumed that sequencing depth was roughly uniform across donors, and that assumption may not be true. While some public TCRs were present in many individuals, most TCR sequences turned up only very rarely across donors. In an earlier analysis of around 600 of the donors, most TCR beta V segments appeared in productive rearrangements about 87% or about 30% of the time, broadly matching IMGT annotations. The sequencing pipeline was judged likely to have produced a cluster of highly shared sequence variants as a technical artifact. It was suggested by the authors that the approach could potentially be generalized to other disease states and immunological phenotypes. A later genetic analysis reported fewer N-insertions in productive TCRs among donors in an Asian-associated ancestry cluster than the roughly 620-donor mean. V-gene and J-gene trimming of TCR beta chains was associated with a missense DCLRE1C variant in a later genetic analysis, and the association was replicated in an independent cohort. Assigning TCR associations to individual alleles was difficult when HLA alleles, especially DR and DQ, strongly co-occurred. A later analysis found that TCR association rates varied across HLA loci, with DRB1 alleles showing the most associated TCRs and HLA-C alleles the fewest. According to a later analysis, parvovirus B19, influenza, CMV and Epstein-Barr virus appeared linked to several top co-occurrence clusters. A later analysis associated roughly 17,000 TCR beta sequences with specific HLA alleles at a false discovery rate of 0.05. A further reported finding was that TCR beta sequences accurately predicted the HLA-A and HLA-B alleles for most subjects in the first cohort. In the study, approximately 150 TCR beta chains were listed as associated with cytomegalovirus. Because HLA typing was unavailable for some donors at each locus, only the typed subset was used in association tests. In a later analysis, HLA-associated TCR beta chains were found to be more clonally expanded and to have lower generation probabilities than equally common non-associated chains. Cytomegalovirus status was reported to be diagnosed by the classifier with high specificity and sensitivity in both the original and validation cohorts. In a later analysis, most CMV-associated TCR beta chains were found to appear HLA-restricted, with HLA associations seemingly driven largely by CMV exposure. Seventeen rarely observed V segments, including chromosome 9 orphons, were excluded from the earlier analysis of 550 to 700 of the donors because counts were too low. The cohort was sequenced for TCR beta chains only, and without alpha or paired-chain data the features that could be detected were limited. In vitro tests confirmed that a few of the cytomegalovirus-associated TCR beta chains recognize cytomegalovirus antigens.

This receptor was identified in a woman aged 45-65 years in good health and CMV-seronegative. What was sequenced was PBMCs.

The base sequence is TGTGCCAGCAGTTTGGGACAGTTCCAAGAGACCCAGTACTTC. Its translation reads: CASSLGQFQETQYF. Recombination joined TRBV6-5 with TRBJ2-5; 7 central bases correspond to TRBD1. CDR1 is given as MNHEY and CDR2 as SVGAGI, both from the germline V gene. The CDR3 goes from the cysteine to the phenylalanine over 14 residues. CDR3 DNA is the only sequence kept; it has 42 bases, read in frame from the first base. V is trimmed back by 4 bases and J by 1 base, and the junction contains 3 bases that no gene match accounts for.